These T cell receptor beta chains were read from a single sample in a study of shared clonotypes between healthy human individuals. Profiling relied on immunoSEQ multiplex PCR, and the TCRdb table lists in-frame clones only, not all of them. This table holds over 2,000,000 clones, just over 90% found once. Sequencing was done on a sample of naive CD8+ T cells from PBMCs. These receptors came from a man aged 18 to 35 in good health. Some clones in this sample may be carry-over from other donors' samples. Each CDR3 is given with its conserved first and last residue. Each record gives: D gene, J gene, clone size, V gene, CDR3 DNA, CDR3 protein. D genes are given only for firm matches. Size is stated for part of the rows, as once, few or many counts, or as a class when the clone is expanded.

d_call: -
j_call: TRBJ1-1
clone_size: -
v_call: TRBV27
cdr3_nt: TGTGCCAGCAGTTTAGAGGTTGGGTGGGGCCACACTGAAGCTTTCTTT
cdr3_aa: CASSLEVGWGHTEAFF

d_call: -
j_call: TRBJ1-2
clone_size: -
v_call: TRBV27
cdr3_nt: TGTGCCAGCAGTCCGCGACGGACGGGTGCTAACTATGGCTACACCTTC
cdr3_aa: CASSPRRTGANYGYTF

d_call: TRBD1
j_call: TRBJ2-7
clone_size: -
v_call: TRBV28
cdr3_nt: TGTGCCAGCAGTTTTACGGGACAGGGCGTCCACGAGCAGTACTTC
cdr3_aa: CASSFTGQGVHEQYF

d_call: -
j_call: TRBJ2-3
clone_size: -
v_call: TRBV7-3
cdr3_nt: TGTGCCAGCAGCTTTGGGAGTCCAGATACGCAGTATTTT
cdr3_aa: CASSFGSPDTQYF

d_call: TRBD2
j_call: TRBJ2-7
clone_size: once
v_call: TRBV7-8
cdr3_nt: TGTGCCAGCAGCTTAGGTACCCTAGCGGGAGTAGGGGAGCAGTACTTC
cdr3_aa: CASSLGTLAGVGEQYF

d_call: -
j_call: TRBJ2-1
clone_size: -
v_call: TRBV7-9
cdr3_nt: TGTGCCAGCAGCTTAGTTACAGGGCCTTCCTACAATGAGCAGTTCTTC
cdr3_aa: CASSLVTGPSYNEQFF

d_call: -
j_call: TRBJ1-1
clone_size: -
v_call: TRBV28
cdr3_nt: TGTGCCAGCAGTTTATCTGGGTGGAACACTGAAGCTTTCTTT
cdr3_aa: CASSLSGWNTEAFF

d_call: -
j_call: TRBJ1-3
clone_size: -
v_call: TRBV7-8
cdr3_nt: TGTGCCAGCAGCTTAGTGCCCTCTGGAAACACCATATATTTT
cdr3_aa: CASSLVPSGNTIYF

d_call: TRBD1
j_call: TRBJ2-3
clone_size: -
v_call: TRBV10-3
cdr3_nt: TGTGCCATCAACGGACCGGAACAGGGGGCAGATACGCAGTATTTT
cdr3_aa: CAINGPEQGADTQYF

d_call: TRBD2
j_call: TRBJ2-4
clone_size: -
v_call: TRBV28
cdr3_nt: TGTGCCAGCAGTTTTGGACCGCGACTAGCGGGAGGGCCCCTGGGAAACATTCAGTACTTC
cdr3_aa: CASSFGPRLAGGPLGNIQYF

d_call: -
j_call: TRBJ2-7
clone_size: -
v_call: TRBV6-5
cdr3_nt: TGTGCCAGCAGTTACCCCCCTTGGCGGGAAGGCTACGAGCAGTACTTC
cdr3_aa: CASSYPPWREGYEQYF

d_call: TRBD1
j_call: TRBJ2-1
clone_size: -
v_call: TRBV7-9
cdr3_nt: TGTGCCAGCAGCTTAGACAGGGGTACCTACAATGAGCAGTTCTTC
cdr3_aa: CASSLDRGTYNEQFF

d_call: -
j_call: TRBJ1-5
clone_size: -
v_call: TRBV28
cdr3_nt: TGTGCCAGCAACGGATATAGCAATCAGCCCCAGCATTTT
cdr3_aa: CASNGYSNQPQHF

d_call: TRBD1
j_call: TRBJ2-1
clone_size: -
v_call: TRBV4-3
cdr3_nt: TGCGCCAGCAGCCAAGAGCGACAGGGGTTGGATGAGCAGTTCTTC
cdr3_aa: CASSQERQGLDEQFF

d_call: -
j_call: TRBJ1-6
clone_size: -
v_call: TRBV25-1
cdr3_nt: TGTGCCAGCAGTCAAATGAAGGGTCCTAATTCACCCCTCCACTTT
cdr3_aa: CASSQMKGPNSPLHF

d_call: TRBD1
j_call: TRBJ2-5
clone_size: -
v_call: TRBV10-2
cdr3_nt: TGCGCCACCACACAGGACAGGCTAGAGACCCAGTACTTC
cdr3_aa: CATTQDRLETQYF

d_call: -
j_call: TRBJ2-3
clone_size: -
v_call: TRBV14
cdr3_nt: TGTGCCAGCAGCCACCGAGGACCTAGCACAGATACGCAGTATTTT
cdr3_aa: CASSHRGPSTDTQYF

d_call: -
j_call: TRBJ1-1
clone_size: -
v_call: TRBV4-1
cdr3_nt: TGCGCCAGCAGCCAAGATGGAGTTGTGGGGGGAACTTTAAACACTGAAGCTTTCTTT
cdr3_aa: CASSQDGVVGGTLNTEAFF

d_call: -
j_call: TRBJ2-7
clone_size: -
v_call: TRBV13
cdr3_nt: TGTGCCAGCAGCTCCTCCTCCTTATCCTACGAGCAGTACTTC
cdr3_aa: CASSSSSLSYEQYF

d_call: TRBD2
j_call: TRBJ2-7
clone_size: -
v_call: TRBV5-4
cdr3_nt: TGTGCCAGCAGCGCCTATAGCGGGCCCTACGAGCAGTACTTC
cdr3_aa: CASSAYSGPYEQYF

d_call: TRBD2
j_call: TRBJ2-5
clone_size: -
v_call: TRBV6-6
cdr3_nt: TGTGCCAGCAGTTTCCCGGGAGGCGAAGAGACCCAGTACTTC
cdr3_aa: CASSFPGGEETQYF

d_call: TRBD1
j_call: TRBJ1-2
clone_size: once
v_call: TRBV27
cdr3_nt: TGTGCCAGCAGTCTGACCGGGACAGACTATGGCTACACCTTC
cdr3_aa: CASSLTGTDYGYTF

d_call: -
j_call: TRBJ1-1
clone_size: -
v_call: TRBV19
cdr3_nt: TGTGCCAGTAGCCTCCCGGGCCTAGAAGCTTTCTTT
cdr3_aa: CASSLPGLEAFF

d_call: TRBD1
j_call: TRBJ1-1
clone_size: -
v_call: TRBV27
cdr3_nt: TGTGCCAGCAGTTTCGCAGGGGGCAATACTGAAGCTTTCTTT
cdr3_aa: CASSFAGGNTEAFF

d_call: -
j_call: TRBJ2-7
clone_size: -
v_call: TRBV27
cdr3_nt: TGTGCCAGCTATCAGGAACCCTACGAGCAGTACTTC
cdr3_aa: CASYQEPYEQYF

d_call: -
j_call: TRBJ2-7
clone_size: -
v_call: TRBV27
cdr3_nt: TGTGCCAGCAGCCGAGGCCAGGCTAGCTCCTACGAGCAGTACTTC
cdr3_aa: CASSRGQASSYEQYF

d_call: -
j_call: TRBJ2-3
clone_size: -
v_call: TRBV25-1
cdr3_nt: TGTGCCAGCAGTGAATACGTGGAATTCACAGATACGCAGTATTTT
cdr3_aa: CASSEYVEFTDTQYF

d_call: -
j_call: TRBJ1-1
clone_size: -
v_call: TRBV6-5
cdr3_nt: TGTGCCAGCAGTGAGTATTTAGGAACTGAAGCTTTCTTT
cdr3_aa: CASSEYLGTEAFF

d_call: -
j_call: TRBJ1-2
clone_size: once
v_call: TRBV27
cdr3_nt: TGTGCCAGCAGTCTGGGACTGAACTATGGCTACACCTTC
cdr3_aa: CASSLGLNYGYTF

d_call: TRBD1
j_call: TRBJ1-1
clone_size: once
v_call: TRBV10-3
cdr3_nt: TGTGCCTGTTCGGGGACAGGTGGCCCTGAAGCTTTCTTT
cdr3_aa: CACSGTGGPEAFF

d_call: -
j_call: TRBJ1-2
clone_size: -
v_call: TRBV7-2
cdr3_nt: TGTGCCAGCAGCTTAGGTTTGAACTATGGCTACACCTTC
cdr3_aa: CASSLGLNYGYTF

d_call: TRBD1
j_call: TRBJ1-1
clone_size: -
v_call: TRBV9
cdr3_nt: TGTGCCAGCAGCGAGGCAGGGGGCTGGAACACTGAAGCTTTCTTT
cdr3_aa: CASSEAGGWNTEAFF

d_call: -
j_call: TRBJ2-1
clone_size: -
v_call: TRBV5-6
cdr3_nt: TGTGCCAGCAGCTCAATACTGACCGAAGGGCCAGAGCAGTTCTTC
cdr3_aa: CASSSILTEGPEQFF

d_call: TRBD2
j_call: TRBJ2-7
clone_size: -
v_call: TRBV7-6
cdr3_nt: TGTGCCAGCAGCCAACTGCAGGGCGGGAGGGAGTACTTC
cdr3_aa: CASSQLQGGREYF

d_call: -
j_call: TRBJ2-1
clone_size: -
v_call: TRBV4-3
cdr3_nt: TGCGCCAGCAGCCAAGGGGCCGGGGAAGAAGACAATGAGCAGTTCTTC
cdr3_aa: CASSQGAGEEDNEQFF

d_call: -
j_call: TRBJ2-7
clone_size: -
v_call: TRBV6-5
cdr3_nt: TGTGCCAGCAGTGGCGTCTCCTACGAGCAGTACTTC
cdr3_aa: CASSGVSYEQYF

d_call: -
j_call: TRBJ2-7
clone_size: -
v_call: TRBV11-2
cdr3_nt: TGTGCCAGCAGCGGCGGGGGGACAGGGCGAGAGCAGTACTTC
cdr3_aa: CASSGGGTGREQYF

d_call: -
j_call: TRBJ2-7
clone_size: -
v_call: TRBV4-1
cdr3_nt: TGCGCCAGCAGCCAAGTAGGGGGCTACGAGCAGTACTTC
cdr3_aa: CASSQVGGYEQYF

d_call: -
j_call: TRBJ2-7
clone_size: -
v_call: TRBV6-5
cdr3_nt: TGTGCCAGCAGTTACCGCGGCGGCTCCTACGAGCAGTACTTC
cdr3_aa: CASSYRGGSYEQYF

d_call: TRBD1
j_call: TRBJ2-1
clone_size: -
v_call: TRBV6-5
cdr3_nt: TGTGCCAGCAGTACGTCAGGGACAGGGAGTAGTGAGCAGTTCTTC
cdr3_aa: CASSTSGTGSSEQFF

d_call: -
j_call: TRBJ2-2
clone_size: -
v_call: TRBV7-3
cdr3_nt: TGTGCCAGCAGCTTAGCGGGAAACACCGGGGAGCTGTTTTTT
cdr3_aa: CASSLAGNTGELFF

d_call: -
j_call: TRBJ1-4
clone_size: -
v_call: TRBV7-9
cdr3_nt: TGTGCCAGCAGCTATATTAACAGGGAAACTAATGAAAAACTGTTTTTT
cdr3_aa: CASSYINRETNEKLFF

d_call: TRBD1
j_call: TRBJ2-5
clone_size: -
v_call: TRBV7-9
cdr3_nt: TGTGCCAGCAGCTTAGTTAGGACAGGGGGCCAAGAGACCCAGTACTTC
cdr3_aa: CASSLVRTGGQETQYF

d_call: -
j_call: TRBJ2-1
clone_size: -
v_call: TRBV29-1
cdr3_nt: TGCAGCGTCGACGAGGCTTCATTCCGGCGGGACGGTGAGCAGTTCTTC
cdr3_aa: CSVDEASFRRDGEQFF

d_call: -
j_call: TRBJ1-4
clone_size: -
v_call: TRBV7-9
cdr3_nt: TGTGCCAGCAGCTTAGGGTGGTCTAATGAAAAACTGTTTTTT
cdr3_aa: CASSLGWSNEKLFF

d_call: TRBD2
j_call: TRBJ2-1
clone_size: -
v_call: TRBV4-1
cdr3_nt: TGCGCCAGCAGCCAAGACACTAGCGGGAGGGGCTATGAGCAGTTCTTC
cdr3_aa: CASSQDTSGRGYEQFF

d_call: -
j_call: TRBJ1-1
clone_size: -
v_call: TRBV11-2
cdr3_nt: TGTGCCAGCAGCTTAACGAATGCTGAAGCTTTCTTT
cdr3_aa: CASSLTNAEAFF

d_call: -
j_call: TRBJ2-7
clone_size: -
v_call: TRBV28
cdr3_nt: TGTGCCAGCAGTTTGGGACCAGGCGAGCAGTACTTC
cdr3_aa: CASSLGPGEQYF

d_call: -
j_call: TRBJ2-3
clone_size: -
v_call: TRBV25-1
cdr3_nt: TGTGCCAGCAGTGAATCAGGGTCCACAGATACGCAGTACTTT
cdr3_aa: CASSESGSTDTQYF

d_call: TRBD2
j_call: TRBJ2-1
clone_size: -
v_call: TRBV4-1
cdr3_nt: TGCGCCAGCAGCCCCCGAAGGACTAGCGGGAGAGATGAGCAGTTCTTC
cdr3_aa: CASSPRRTSGRDEQFF

d_call: TRBD1
j_call: TRBJ2-7
clone_size: -
v_call: TRBV7-8
cdr3_nt: TGTGCCAGCAGCGGACGAACCACAGGGGAATCCTCCTACGAGCAGTACTTC
cdr3_aa: CASSGRTTGESSYEQYF

d_call: TRBD2
j_call: TRBJ2-1
clone_size: -
v_call: TRBV5-1
cdr3_nt: TGCGCCAGCAGCTTGTCGGTAGCGGGGAATGAGCAGTTCTTC
cdr3_aa: CASSLSVAGNEQFF

d_call: -
j_call: TRBJ2-2
clone_size: -
v_call: TRBV6-5
cdr3_nt: TGTGCCAGCAGTCCGGTTAACAGGGCCACCGGGGAGCTGTTTTTT
cdr3_aa: CASSPVNRATGELFF

d_call: TRBD1
j_call: TRBJ2-1
clone_size: -
v_call: TRBV6-6
cdr3_nt: TGTGCCAGCGCCTCCGGGACAGCCTCTTGGGATGAGCAGTTCTTC
cdr3_aa: CASASGTASWDEQFF